Each of the 20 T cell receptor beta chains below was sequenced from the same sample in a study of blood T cell repertoires in COVID-19. Clones were sequenced by immunoSEQ multiplex PCR, and TCRdb holds only the in-frame ones, with some missing. The table shows around 330,000 clones, with roughly 90% occurring only once. The sequencing sample was made of PBMCs or T cells enriched from blood (not recorded which). The source of these receptors is a woman aged 40 to 50 who had recovered from COVID-19.

The chain is built from TRBV23-1 and TRBJ1-4, with a tentative D call TRBD1 (6 bases). TRBV23-1 is reported as an ORF; its role is uncertain. Deletions cut 4 bases from V and 0 bases from J, with 6 bases between. There are 14 residues in the CDR3. The CDR3 spells CASSRQATNEKLFF. The CDR3 region has the DNA TGCGCCAGCAGTCGACAGGCAACTAATGAAAAACTGTTTTTT.

The chain links TRBV6-2 or TRBV6-3 to TRBJ2-5, with 10 bases identical to TRBD2. V shed 6 bases and J 6 bases; nucleotides not matched to a gene: 16. The CDR3 extends over 17 amino acids. From germline, CDR1 is MNHEY and CDR2 SVGEGT. DNA of the CDR3: TGTGCCAGCAGCGGGGTAGCGGGGGGTCCCGAGGGAAAGACCCAGTACTTC. Its protein is CASSGVAGGPEGKTQYF.

CDR3 bases: TGTGCCAGCAGTGAGGGATCCTTAGTACACGAGCAGTACTTC. This sequence encodes CASSEGSLVHEQYF. The J gene is TRBJ2-7, the V gene TRBV28; perhaps TRBD2 as D (5 bases). Deletions cut 5 bases from V and 5 bases from J, with 16 bases between. This CDR3 contains 14 residues. Germline CDR1 MDHEN, CDR2 SYDVKM.

The chain has TRBV2 and TRBJ2-7, with TRBD1 as a possible D gene (6 bases). CDR3 length: 13 residues. Germline CDR1 reads SNHLY; CDR2 reads FYNNEI. V lost 7 bases and J 6 bases, leaving 16 bases between the germline ends. For the CDR3, the DNA is TGTGCCAGCACGCCGGGACAACTGTTCGAGCAGTACTTC. Protein: CASTPGQLFEQYF.

This sequence joins TRBV7-2 and TRBJ1-2; 12 nucleotides agree with TRBD1. The germline V gene has CDR1 SGHTA and CDR2 FQGNSA. The CDR3 runs 15 residues. V gave up 3 bases and J gave up 4 bases; unmatched junction bases: 3. The CDR3 bases are TGTGCCAGCAGCTTGGGACAGGGGGCAACCTATGGCTACACCTTC. It is translated as CASSLGQGATYGYTF.

This clone was recorded once. The chain is built from TRBV6-2 or TRBV6-3 and TRBJ2-5; 7 bases map to TRBD1. Trimming took 5 bases from V and 1 from J; bases not matched to a gene: 4. CDR3 length: 14 residues. Germline CDR1 MNHEY, CDR2 SVGEGT. This CDR3 is CASSPTGAQETQYF. CDR3 DNA: TGTGCCAGCAGTCCCACAGGGGCCCAAGAGACCCAGTACTTC.

The chain's CDR3 is CASRDTTGVEKLFF. CDR3 DNA sequence: TGTGCCAGCAGGGACACGACAGGGGTAGAAAAACTGTTTTTT. The rearrangement joins TRBV7-9 to TRBJ1-4; 8 positions agree with TRBD1. Trimming at V came to 6 bases and at J to 8 bases, leaving 8 bases not matched to a gene. The CDR3 extends over 14 amino acids. Germline CDR1 SEHNR, CDR2 FQNEAQ (reference sequence).

In its sample, this clone was seen a few times. This sequence joins TRBV3-1 (or the pseudogene TRBV3-2) and TRBJ1-1; D is undetermined. The V gene's germline CDR1 is LGHDT and CDR2 YNNKEL (reference sequence). The germline V and J ends were trimmed by 1 base and 9 bases, with 18 bases remaining between them. This CDR3 is 15 amino acids long. Written as DNA, the CDR3 is TGTGCCAGCAGCCAAGTTTTAGGCGGAGGTAGTAAAGCTTTCTTT. It yields the protein CASSQVLGGGSKAFF.

Turning to this clone: The sample holds other DNA sequences that translate to the same CDR3. J is TRBJ1-2 and V is TRBV12-3 or TRBV12-4; weak D call: TRBD1 (5 bases). The CDR3 runs to 11 residues. Trimming removed 3 bases from V and 7 bases from J, with 6 bases in between. The CDR3 region has the DNA TGTGCCAGCAGTTTGGGGGGTGGCTACACCTTC. It codes for CASSLGGGYTF.

The chain recombines TRBV2 with TRBJ2-5, with D tentatively TRBD1 (8 bases). The CDR3 spans 13 residues. Trimming left V 7 bases short and J 5 bases short, with 14 bases between. CDR1 and CDR2 from the germline V gene are SNHLY and FYNNEI. CDR3 in DNA: TGTGCCAGCAATTACAGGGGGGGGGAGACCCAGTACTTC. It specifies CASNYRGGETQYF.

This chain joins TRBV11-2 and TRBJ2-7; D might be TRBD1 (6 bases). V lost 1 base and J lost 2, with 12 bases in between. This CDR3 is 15 amino acids long. CDR1 is SGHAT and CDR2 is FQNNGV in the germline V gene. The CDR3 sequence is CASSLVQGTPYEQYF. The DNA for the CDR3 is TGTGCCAGCAGCTTAGTGCAGGGGACCCCCTACGAGCAGTACTTC.

The chain is built from TRBV3-1 (or the pseudogene TRBV3-2) and TRBJ2-7, with TRBD2 matching over 7 bases. Losses at the gene ends were 4 bases for V and 2 bases for J; bases not matched to a gene: 11. CDR1 and CDR2 (germline): LGHDT, YNNKEL (reference sequence). The CDR3 consists of 16 residues. CDR3 in DNA: TGTGCCAGCAGCCGGGAGGGTGAACTAGAAGCCTACGAGCAGTACTTC. This sequence encodes CASSREGELEAYEQYF.

The chain joins TRBV5-1 to TRBJ2-7, with 7 bases that match TRBD2. Trimming removed 1 base from V and 5 bases from J; junction bases left unmatched: 6. CDR3 length: 14 residues. Germline assignment: CDR1 SGHRS and CDR2 YFSETQ. CDR3 loop: CASSLPSGAHEQYF. CDR3 DNA: TGCGCCAGCAGCTTGCCGAGCGGGGCGCACGAGCAGTACTTC. Based on the CDR3 plus reference TRBV5-1 and TRBJ2-7, the full variable domain is KAGVTQTPRYLIKTRGQQVTLSCSPISGHRSVSWYQQTPGQGLQFLFEYFSETQRNKGNFPGRFSGRQFSNSRSEMNVSTLELGDSALYLCASSLPSGAHEQYFGPGTRLTVT.

The chain couples TRBV11-2 to TRBJ1-4; 9 bases are shared with TRBD1. The CDR3 runs to 19 residues. Germline lookup yields CDR1 SGHAT and CDR2 FQNNGV. J was trimmed by 5 bases and V by 6 bases; bases with no gene match: 19. In DNA form, the CDR3 reads TGTGCCAGCAGAACATGGACAGGGGCGTTGGGGGAGCGAAATGAAAAACTGTTTTTT. This translates into CASRTWTGALGERNEKLFF. The whole variable domain, remainder taken from reference TRBV11-2 and TRBJ1-4, is EAGVAQSPRYKIIEKRQSVAFWCNPISGHATLYWYQQILGQGPKLLIQFQNNGVVDDSQLPKDRFSAERLKGVDSTLKIQPAKLEDSAVYLCASRTWTGALGERNEKLFFGSGTQLSVL.

This clone was counted a single time. This rearrangement joins TRBV6-5 to TRBJ2-7, with 7 bases aligning to TRBD1. Trimming removed 5 bases from V and 2 bases from J; junction bases left unmatched: 6. This CDR3 has 14 residues. Per the germline V gene, CDR1 is MNHEY and CDR2 is SVGAGI. The CDR3 loop reads CASSRTGSPYEQYF. In nucleotides, the CDR3 is TGTGCCAGCAGTCGGACAGGATCACCCTACGAGCAGTACTTC.

The J gene is TRBJ2-1, the V gene TRBV5-1, with 10 bases matching TRBD2. The CDR3 is made up of 15 amino acids. Germline values: CDR1 SGHRS, CDR2 YFSETQ. V lost 2 bases to trimming and J lost 5 bases; unmatched junction nucleotides: 4. As DNA, the CDR3 is TGCGCCAGCAGCTTTAGGACTAGCGGACACAATGAGCAGTTCTTC. It translates to CASSFRTSGHNEQFF. The full variable domain, with the rest looked up from reference TRBV5-1 and TRBJ2-1, is KAGVTQTPRYLIKTRGQQVTLSCSPISGHRSVSWYQQTPGQGLQFLFEYFSETQRNKGNFPGRFSGRQFSNSRSEMNVSTLELGDSALYLCASSFRTSGHNEQFFGPGTRLTVL.

This chain joins TRBV7-9 and TRBJ1-1; a possible D gene is TRBD1 (6 bases). Trimming removed 5 bases from V and 0 bases from J, with 10 bases in between. Looked up from germline, CDR1 is SEHNR and CDR2 is FQNEAQ (reference sequence). The CDR3 is 14 amino acids. This CDR3 reads CASSPSGVNTEAFF. CDR3 nucleotides: TGTGCCAGCAGCCCCTCAGGGGTGAACACTGAAGCTTTCTTT.

The chain links TRBV5-5 to TRBJ1-3; weak D call: TRBD1 (5 bases). The CDR3 has 16 amino acids. The V gene lost 3 bases and the J gene lost 1 base, with 14 bases spanning the gap. Germline lookup yields CDR1 SGHKS and CDR2 YYEKEE (reference sequence). DNA of the CDR3: TGTGCCAGCAGCTACCTTCAGGGTGGGTCTGGAAACACCATATATTTT. Its translation: CASSYLQGGSGNTIYF.

The chain uses TRBV19 and TRBJ1-1; TRBD1 might be the D (6 bases). Germline V gives CDR1 LNHDA, CDR2 SQIVND (reference sequence). There are 14 residues in the CDR3. V lost 5 bases to trimming and J lost 0 bases, with 10 bases between them. The CDR3 here is CASSAGTLNTEAFF. CDR3 coding DNA: TGTGCCAGTAGTGCCGGGACACTGAACACTGAAGCTTTCTTT.

The chain joins TRBV10-1 to TRBJ2-2; 11 nucleotides line up with TRBD2. Germline V CDR1 and CDR2: WNHNN, SYGVQD (reference sequence). Trimming at V came to 2 bases and at J to 6 bases, leaving 2 bases not matched to a gene. The CDR3 runs to 15 residues. The CDR3 DNA reads as TGCGCCAGCAGTGAGACTAGCGGGGGCTCCGGGGAGCTGTTTTTT. Translating it yields CASSETSGGSGELFF.